The next 7 T cell receptor beta chains were all read from a single sample in a study of early T cells in non-severe SARS-CoV-2 infection. TCRdb reanalysed the 5' RACE reads using MiXCR and keeps one entry per CDR3 protein. The data contain tens of thousands of distinct CDR3 sequences, around 12% of them singletons. Sequenced material: whole blood. The receptor set was obtained from an adult who was a healthcare worker with PCR-confirmed SARS-CoV-2 infection or an uninfected control (not recorded which).

At least ten counts were recorded for this clonotype. The chain employs TRBV12-5 and TRBJ2-2; D gene uncertain. Germline V CDR1 and CDR2: LGHNT, FRNRAP. V dropped 1 base and J dropped 3 bases, with 0 bases sitting between them. The CDR3 is 12 residues long. The CDR3 sequence is CASGLDTGELFF. The CDR3 DNA follows: TGTGCTAGTGGTTTGGACACCGGGGAGCTGTTTTTT.

The chain joins TRBV7-2 to TRBJ2-3, with D uncertain. V was cut by 3 bases and J by 0 bases, with 7 bases left in between. This CDR3 has 14 residues. Germline loops: CDR1 SGHTA, CDR2 FQGNSA. The CDR3, as DNA: TGTGCCAGCAGCTTCTTTCCCAGCACAGATACGCAGTATTTT. This codes for CASSFFPSTDTQYF.

This clonotype was found many times. The chain has TRBV5-1 and TRBJ1-3; 10 nucleotides match TRBD1. CDR1 is SGHRS, CDR2 YFSETQ, per germline. V shed 3 bases, J shed 8 bases, and the junction held 8 bases outside the gene matches. The CDR3 is 15 residues long. In DNA, the CDR3 is TGCGCCAGCAGCTCCGCCGGGACAGGGGAGGACACCATATATTTT. This translates into CASSSAGTGEDTIYF.

The chain combines TRBV7-8 with TRBJ2-3, with D possibly matching TRBD2 (6 bases). The CDR3 has 16 amino acids. V gave up 4 bases and J gave up 6 bases, with 20 bases separating them. CDR1 SGHVS and CDR2 FQNEAQ come from the germline V gene. The CDR3 spells CASSSRGLSSPDTQYF. The CDR3 region has the DNA TGTGCCAGCAGCTCTCGGGGACTCTCCTCTCCCGATACGCAGTATTTT.

This clonotype was seen only a few times. CDR3 residues: CASSHAGPHVYF. CDR3 bases: TGTGCCAGCAGCCATGCAGGGCCTCACGTCTACTTC. The chain joins TRBV3-1 to TRBJ2-5; a possible D gene is TRBD1 (5 bases). V was clipped by 3 bases and J by 14 bases, with 16 bases between them. The CDR3 extends over 12 amino acids. Per germline, CDR1 LGHDT and CDR2 YNNKEL (reference sequence).

This clonotype was counted between two and nine times. This chain joins TRBV20-1 and TRBJ2-3; TRBD2 matches 8 bases. The V gene's germline CDR1 is DFQATT and CDR2 SNEGSKA (reference sequence). V was clipped by 3 bases and J by 1 base; unmatched bases: 3. This CDR3 spans 14 amino acids. CDR3 sequence (DNA): TGCAGTGCTAGGGTGACTAGCGGCACAGATACGCAGTATTTT. It translates to CSARVTSGTDTQYF.

The rearrangement links TRBV6-5 to TRBJ1-6; 9 bases agree with TRBD1. Germline trimming cut 1 base from V and 7 bases from J; bases unmatched to any gene: 8. The CDR3 has 17 amino acids. The germline V gene encodes CDR1 MNHEY and CDR2 SVGAGI. This CDR3 reads CASSYWAGTGPNSPLHF. The CDR3 bases are TGTGCCAGCAGTTACTGGGCAGGGACAGGGCCAAATTCACCCCTCCACTTT.